The 23 T cell receptor beta chains presented below share a single source sample, sequenced in a study of blood T cell repertoires in COVID-19. The repertoire was sequenced with immunoSEQ multiplex PCR; TCRdb's copy has only in-frame clones and lacks some. The table has about 160,000 clones, about 85% seen once; the top ten hold 6.9%. Sequencing used peripheral blood. These receptors were taken from a man older than 75 with COVID-19, enrolled during active disease.

The V call is TRBV6-5, the J call TRBJ2-1; 14 bases fit TRBD2. Germline CDR1 MNHEY, CDR2 SVGAGI. This CDR3 region has 16 residues. Losses at the gene ends were 2 bases for V and 7 bases for J; bases not matched to a gene: 4. CDR3 coding DNA: TGTGCCAGCAGTTACGGACTAGCGGGGGGCCTGAATGAGCAGTTCTTC. Its translation is CASSYGLAGGLNEQFF.

The V and J genes are TRBV2 and TRBJ1-6, with D tentatively TRBD1 (6 bases). The CDR3 has 13 amino acids. The V end lost 4 bases, the J end lost 7 bases, and 8 bases lay between the germline ends. Germline loops: CDR1 SNHLY, CDR2 FYNNEI. The CDR3 coding sequence is TGTGCCAGCAGTGCCCAGGGGAATTCACCCCTCCACTTT. The encoded protein is CASSAQGNSPLHF.

The gene calls are TRBV28 and TRBJ1-4, with D perhaps TRBD1 (6 bases). V dropped 6 bases and J dropped 5 bases, with 13 bases sitting between them. This CDR3 has 14 residues. CDR1 and CDR2 (germline): MDHEN, SYDVKM. CDR3 DNA: TGTGCCAGCAGACCCGACAGGCGCAATGAAAAACTGTTTTTT. Residues: CASRPDRRNEKLFF.

The CDR3 sequence is CATALYGQANYGYTF. CDR3 DNA: TGTGCCACCGCCTTGTATGGGCAGGCTAACTATGGCTACACCTTC. This sequence joins TRBV27 and TRBJ1-2; no clear D. Germline V gives CDR1 MNHEY, CDR2 SMNVEV (reference sequence). Trimming removed 10 bases at V and 0 bases at J, with 18 bases between. The CDR3 consists of 15 residues.

The chain links TRBV15 to TRBJ1-6; no firm D call. This CDR3 has 15 residues. Per germline, CDR1 LNHNV and CDR2 YYDKDF (reference sequence). Deletions cut 1 base from V and 6 bases from J, with 10 bases between. The CDR3 nucleotides are TGTGCCACCAGCAGAGGGGAGGGAGGTAATTCACCCCTCCACTTT. Its protein is CATSRGEGGNSPLHF. Drawing the rest from reference TRBV15 and TRBJ1-6, the complete variable domain is DAMVIQNPRYQVTQFGKPVTLSCSQTLNHNVMYWYQQKSSQAPKLLFHYYDKDFNNEADTPDNFQSRRPNTSFCFLDIRSPGLGDTAMYLCATSRGEGGNSPLHFGNGTRLTVT.

This clone was seen just once. The chain's CDR3 is CASTRGANTEAFF. The CDR3 nucleotides are TGTGCCAGCACCCGAGGTGCGAACACTGAAGCTTTCTTT. The V call is TRBV6-5, the J call TRBJ1-1; D remains unclear. The CDR3 contains 13 residues. CDR1 is MNHEY, CDR2 SVGAGI, per germline. V dropped 7 bases and J dropped 1 base, with 10 bases sitting between them.

This rearrangement joins TRBV11-1 to TRBJ2-5; D is unresolved. The ends were cut back, 6 bases at V and 4 bases at J, with 6 bases in the middle. This CDR3 region has 11 residues. Germline CDR1 reads SGHAT; CDR2 reads FQDESV (reference sequence). Here the CDR3 reads CASSSRETQYF. CDR3 DNA: TGTGCCAGCAGTTCCAGAGAGACCCAGTACTTC.

V gene TRBV5-1 combines with J gene TRBJ2-5; 12 bases line up with TRBD1. Germline V gene lookup returns CDR1 SGHRS and CDR2 YFSETQ. Losses at the gene ends were 3 bases for V and 5 bases for J; bases not matched to a gene: 2. The CDR3 covers 14 residues. CDR3 protein: CASSWGQGAETQYF. The CDR3 bases are TGCGCCAGCAGCTGGGGACAGGGGGCCGAGACCCAGTACTTC.

This chain uses TRBV28 with TRBJ1-6, with a tentative D call TRBD1 (5 bases). Trimming cost V 6 bases and J 9 bases, with 15 bases left between them. The CDR3 has 14 amino acids. Germline lookup yields CDR1 MDHEN and CDR2 SYDVKM. CDR3 in amino acids: CASSMGGTFSPLHF. The CDR3 DNA reads TGTGCCAGCAGCATGGGGGGAACCTTTTCACCCCTCCACTTT. The variable domain in full, completed from reference TRBV28 and TRBJ1-6, reads DVKVTQSSRYLVKRTGEKVFLECVQDMDHENMFWYRQDPGLGLRLIYFSYDVKMKEKGDIPEGYSVSREKKERFSLILESASTNQTSMYLCASSMGGTFSPLHFGNGTRLTVT.

This clone was recorded a few times. The chain links TRBV5-4 to TRBJ2-1, with D possibly TRBD2 on 6 matching bases. The V end lost 6 bases, the J end lost 0 bases, and 13 bases lay between the germline ends. Germline-derived CDR1 and CDR2 are SGHNT and YYREEE (reference sequence). The CDR3 has 15 residues. CDR3 sequence (DNA): TGTGCCAGCACCCCCCCGGGAGACTCCTACAATGAGCAGTTCTTC. It specifies CASTPPGDSYNEQFF.

This chain links TRBV9 with TRBJ2-1, with 9 bases identical to TRBD1. This CDR3 has 15 amino acids. V was pared by 4 bases and J by 7 bases, with 9 bases of the junction left unmatched. Per germline, CDR1 SGDLS and CDR2 YYNGEE. CDR3 residues: CASSWGQGGRNEQFF. CDR3 sequence (DNA): TGTGCCAGCAGCTGGGGACAGGGAGGGAGGAATGAGCAGTTCTTC.

This chain uses TRBV27 with TRBJ1-2; maybe TRBD1 (5 bases). The CDR3 contains 16 residues. V lost 6 bases to trimming and J lost 0 bases, with 17 bases between them. Germline-derived CDR1 and CDR2 are MNHEY and SMNVEV (reference sequence). CDR3 in amino acids: CASRTNRDSANYGYTF. Here the CDR3 DNA reads TGTGCCAGCAGGACAAACCGGGACTCAGCTAACTATGGCTACACCTTC.

The V and J genes are TRBV4-3 and TRBJ2-1; D may be TRBD1 (5 bases). This CDR3 is 15 amino acids long. Per germline, CDR1 LGHNA and CDR2 YSLEER. The V end lost 1 base, the J end lost 3 bases, and 10 bases lay between the germline ends. The DNA for the CDR3 is TGCGCCAGCAGCCAAGGAAGGGGTGGCTACAATGAGCAGTTCTTC. Translation gives CASSQGRGGYNEQFF.

To note about this clone: This specimen includes other DNA sequences encoding the same CDR3. In DNA form, the CDR3 reads TGTGCCAGCACGGGAGGAAACCAGCCCCAGCATTTT. Protein: CASTGGNQPQHF. J is TRBJ1-5 and V is TRBV28; D not certain. Germline-derived CDR1 and CDR2 are MDHEN and SYDVKM. Trimming removed 7 bases from V and 7 bases from J, with 11 bases in between. The CDR3 contains 12 residues.

The rearrangement links TRBV5-6 to TRBJ2-5, with D possibly matching TRBD2 (6 bases). Germline CDR1 SGHDT, CDR2 YYEEEE. V shed 4 bases and J shed 5 bases, with 12 bases lying between them. The CDR3 spans 13 residues. The CDR3 bases are TGTGCCAGCAGCCCTCTGGCGGGGGAGACCCAGTACTTC. This encodes CASSPLAGETQYF.

For this clone: Other DNA variants within this sample encode the same CDR3. The chain combines TRBV20-1 with TRBJ1-1, with D hard to call. V was clipped by 3 bases and J by 0 bases, with 8 bases between them. CDR3 length: 13 amino acids. Germline lookup yields CDR1 DFQATT and CDR2 SNEGSKA (reference sequence). The CDR3 DNA follows: TGCAGTGCTAGTAGTCCTATGAACACTGAAGCTTTCTTT. As protein: CSASSPMNTEAFF.

V and J are TRBV19 and TRBJ1-5, with a weak D call TRBD1 (5 bases). This CDR3 comprises 13 residues. With 6 bases removed from V and 5 bases from J, the gap between germline ends came to 11 bases. Germline CDR1 LNHDA, CDR2 SQIVND (reference sequence). CDR3 in DNA: TGTGCCAGTAGCGAGGACATCTATCAGCCCCAGCATTTT. Amino acids: CASSEDIYQPQHF.

This clone was detected once. The gene calls are TRBV6-5 and TRBJ1-6, with TRBD1 identical over 8 bases. This CDR3 comprises 13 residues. From germline, CDR1 is MNHEY and CDR2 SVGAGI. After removal of 9 bases from V and 10 bases from J, the junction contained 8 bases not matched to a gene. CDR3 protein: CASTSRGHSPLHF. The CDR3 DNA reads as TGTGCCAGTACCAGCAGGGGGCACTCACCCCTCCACTTT.

This clone was counted a few times. The chain has TRBV5-1 and TRBJ1-3; TRBD1 matches 7 bases. Germline V gives CDR1 SGHRS, CDR2 YFSETQ. This CDR3 spans 15 amino acids. Trimming cost V 4 bases and J 2 bases; bases outside gene matches: 6. The CDR3 region is CASSMGTAAGNTIYF. The CDR3 bases are TGCGCCAGCAGCATGGGGACAGCAGCTGGAAACACCATATATTTT.

V gene TRBV19 combines with J gene TRBJ2-3; TRBD2 matches 8 bases. From germline, CDR1 is LNHDA and CDR2 SQIVND (reference sequence). The CDR3 is 14 amino acids. J was trimmed by 0 bases and V by 10 bases; bases with no gene match: 6. CDR3 residues: CATRSGGSTDTQYF. As DNA, the CDR3 is TGTGCCACCCGAAGCGGGGGAAGCACAGATACGCAGTATTTT. Full variable domain (rest looked up from reference TRBV19 and TRBJ2-3): DGGITQSPKYLFRKEGQNVTLSCEQNLNHDAMYWYRQDPGQGLRLIYYSQIVNDFQKGDIAEGYSVSREKKESFPLTVTSAQKNPTAFYLCATRSGGSTDTQYFGPGTRLTVL.

The rearrangement uses TRBV11-2 and TRBJ2-1; 9 nucleotides agree with TRBD2. There are 15 residues in the CDR3. The V segment lost 5 bases and the J segment 6 bases; nucleotides outside the gene matches: 8. Germline V gene sequence: CDR1 SGHAT, CDR2 FQNNGV. CDR3 residues: CASSPLAGGINEQFF. The CDR3 nucleotides are TGTGCCAGCAGCCCGCTCGCGGGGGGGATCAATGAGCAGTTCTTC.

The gene calls are TRBV7-9 and TRBJ2-7; weak D call: TRBD2 (6 bases). Germline-derived CDR1 and CDR2 are SEHNR and FQNEAQ (reference sequence). V lost 5 bases to trimming and J lost 1 base, with 15 bases between them. The CDR3 consists of 15 residues. The CDR3 reads CASSHYGRGSYEQYF. The CDR3 DNA is TGTGCCAGCAGCCATTACGGACGGGGGTCCTACGAGCAGTACTTC. The full variable domain, in which reference TRBV7-9 and TRBJ2-7 provide the parts outside the CDR3, is DTGVSQNPRHKITKRGQNVTFRCDPISEHNRLYWYRQTLGQGPEFLTYFQNEAQLEKSRLLSDRFSAERPKGSFSTLEIQRTEQGDSAMYLCASSHYGRGSYEQYFGPGTRLTVT.

The chain has TRBV7-3 and TRBJ2-1, with 7 positions matching TRBD2. The germline gives CDR1 SGHTA, CDR2 FQGTGA. CDR3 length: 20 residues. Losses at the gene ends were 1 base for V and 2 bases for J; bases not matched to a gene: 17. The CDR3 reads CASSLNPLGTGLSAYNEQFF. CDR3 sequence (DNA): TGTGCCAGCAGCTTAAACCCCTTAGGTACGGGACTAAGCGCCTACAATGAGCAGTTCTTC. Full variable domain (missing parts from reference TRBV7-3 and TRBJ2-1): GAGVSQTPSNKVTEKGKYVELRCDPISGHTALYWYRQSLGQGPEFLIYFQGTGAADDSGLPNDRFFAVRPEGSVSTLKIQRTERGDSAVYLCASSLNPLGTGLSAYNEQFFGPGTRLTVL.